A selection of T cell receptor beta chains follows, all from one sample in a study of T cell changes during pregnancy in multiple sclerosis. This table comes from immunoSEQ multiplex PCR, and its TCRdb copy is limited to in-frame clones, with some not included. This table has about 54,000 clones, 75% to 95% appearing once. Sample: peripheral blood, taken after pregnancy. These receptors were obtained from a female donor in good health, enrolled as a control in a pregnancy study. CDR3s include the opening cysteine and the closing phenylalanine or tryptophan. The D gene is left open where the match is weak. Expanded clones get a size class; other rows say once, few or many, or leave the size out.

clone_size: .; j_call: TRBJ2-7; d_call: .; v_call: TRBV11-2; cdr3_nt: TGTGCCAGCAGCCCAGGGCTCCTGAGCCACTCCTACGAGCAGTACTTC; cdr3_aa: CASSPGLLSHSYEQYF
clone_size: .; j_call: TRBJ2-7; d_call: TRBD1; v_call: TRBV5-8; cdr3_nt: TGTGCCAGCAGCTCCCGGGACAGGGAGTACGAGCAGTACTTC; cdr3_aa: CASSSRDREYEQYF
clone_size: .; j_call: TRBJ1-1; d_call: .; v_call: TRBV6-5; cdr3_nt: TGTGCCAGCAGCCCGACGACGACAGGTCGAGCTTTCTTT; cdr3_aa: CASSPTTTGRAFF
clone_size: .; j_call: TRBJ2-2; d_call: .; v_call: TRBV7-2; cdr3_nt: TGTGCCAGCAGCCACACGAACACCGGGGAGCTGTTTTTT; cdr3_aa: CASSHTNTGELFF
clone_size: once; j_call: TRBJ1-2; d_call: .; v_call: TRBV30; cdr3_nt: TGTGCCCAAGTGGACGGGGTAGGGTATGGCTACACCTTT; cdr3_aa: CAQVDGVGYGYTF
clone_size: .; j_call: TRBJ1-5; d_call: .; v_call: TRBV19; cdr3_nt: TGTGCCAGTAGACAGGGTGGCAATCAGCCCCAGCATTTT; cdr3_aa: CASRQGGNQPQHF
clone_size: .; j_call: TRBJ2-3; d_call: .; v_call: TRBV5-6; cdr3_nt: TGTGCCAGCAGCTTGAGGCTTCCGGGGGATACGCAGTATTTT; cdr3_aa: CASSLRLPGDTQYF
clone_size: .; j_call: TRBJ1-6; d_call: TRBD1; v_call: TRBV27; cdr3_nt: TGTGCCAGCAGCCTAATACAGGGGGCCCTCCACTTT; cdr3_aa: CASSLIQGALHF
clone_size: .; j_call: TRBJ1-1; d_call: .; v_call: TRBV18; cdr3_nt: TGTGCCAGCTCACCGGTTCAATTGGCTGGGCTTACGATGAACACTGAAGCTTTCTTT; cdr3_aa: CASSPVQLAGLTMNTEAFF
clone_size: .; j_call: TRBJ1-5; d_call: TRBD1; v_call: TRBV25-1; cdr3_nt: TGTGCCAGCAGGCCAGGGGGCGCCTATAATCAGCCCCAGCATTTT; cdr3_aa: CASRPGGAYNQPQHF
clone_size: .; j_call: TRBJ2-7; d_call: .; v_call: TRBV6-5; cdr3_nt: TGTGCCAGCAGTTACTCGGGCCAGGGGATTGCCGACGAGCAGTACTTC; cdr3_aa: CASSYSGQGIADEQYF
clone_size: .; j_call: TRBJ1-2; d_call: .; v_call: TRBV11-2; cdr3_nt: TGTGCCAGCAGCTTAGGAGTGTTCAACTATGGCTACACCTTC; cdr3_aa: CASSLGVFNYGYTF
clone_size: .; j_call: TRBJ1-5; d_call: .; v_call: TRBV6-4; cdr3_nt: TGTGCCAGCAGTGACTCGGGGGGGAGCAATCAGCCCCAGCATTTT; cdr3_aa: CASSDSGGSNQPQHF
clone_size: .; j_call: TRBJ1-3; d_call: .; v_call: TRBV18; cdr3_nt: TGTGCCAGCTCACCACAGACAGAACCCTCTGGAAACACCATATATTTT; cdr3_aa: CASSPQTEPSGNTIYF
clone_size: .; j_call: TRBJ2-3; d_call: TRBD1; v_call: TRBV5-4; cdr3_nt: TGTGCCAGCAGCGGTGACAGGGGGCGCGGCACAGATACGCAGTATTTT; cdr3_aa: CASSGDRGRGTDTQYF
clone_size: .; j_call: TRBJ1-6; d_call: .; v_call: TRBV6-6; cdr3_nt: TGTGCCAGCAGTTCCGTAGGCGCGGGGAATTCACCCCTCCACTTT; cdr3_aa: CASSSVGAGNSPLHF
clone_size: .; j_call: TRBJ2-1; d_call: .; v_call: TRBV25-1; cdr3_nt: TGTGCCAGCAGTGGCCGCATTAAGCGCAGGGGAAATGAGCAGTTCTTC; cdr3_aa: CASSGRIKRRGNEQFF
clone_size: .; j_call: TRBJ2-1; d_call: .; v_call: TRBV5-1; cdr3_nt: TGCGCCAGCAGCATGGGGGGCCGTCATTCCTACAATGAGCAGTTCTTC; cdr3_aa: CASSMGGRHSYNEQFF
clone_size: .; j_call: TRBJ1-5; d_call: .; v_call: TRBV10-2; cdr3_nt: TGCGCCAGCAGATCCGACAGGCTAGGCAATCAGCCCCAGCATTTT; cdr3_aa: CASRSDRLGNQPQHF
clone_size: .; j_call: TRBJ1-1; d_call: .; v_call: TRBV6-5; cdr3_nt: TGTGCCAGCAGTTACTCGAGGCGGGCGGAGACTGAAGCTTTCTTT; cdr3_aa: CASSYSRRAETEAFF
clone_size: .; j_call: TRBJ1-5; d_call: .; v_call: TRBV18; cdr3_nt: TGTGCCAGCTCACCACGGCAGTTCAATCAGCCCCAGCATTTT; cdr3_aa: CASSPRQFNQPQHF
clone_size: .; j_call: TRBJ2-7; d_call: .; v_call: TRBV28; cdr3_nt: TGTGCCAGCAGTCCCCGCCCGGACTCGTACGAGCAGTACTTC; cdr3_aa: CASSPRPDSYEQYF
clone_size: .; j_call: TRBJ1-2; d_call: TRBD1; v_call: TRBV6-5; cdr3_nt: TGTGCCAGCAGTTACTCGGCAGGGGGCTGGAGTGGCTACACCTTC; cdr3_aa: CASSYSAGGWSGYTF
clone_size: .; j_call: TRBJ2-7; d_call: .; v_call: TRBV2; cdr3_nt: TGTGCCAGCAGGGCTAGTAAGTACGAGCAGTACTTC; cdr3_aa: CASRASKYEQYF
clone_size: .; j_call: TRBJ2-7; d_call: TRBD1; v_call: TRBV6-1; cdr3_nt: TGTGCCAGCTCGCTAGGACAGGGGGCCTACGAGCAGTACTTC; cdr3_aa: CASSLGQGAYEQYF
clone_size: .; j_call: TRBJ1-5; d_call: TRBD1; v_call: TRBV2; cdr3_nt: TGTGCCAGCAGCTGGACAGGACACAATCAGCCCCAGCATTTT; cdr3_aa: CASSWTGHNQPQHF
clone_size: .; j_call: TRBJ1-2; d_call: .; v_call: TRBV19; cdr3_nt: TGTGCCAGTAGTATCAATGGCGCTGTGGGAGTCTATGGCTACACCTTC; cdr3_aa: CASSINGAVGVYGYTF